This T cell receptor (beta chain) was retrieved from a study of cytomegalovirus exposure and HLA in healthy donors. Researchers ran the PCR with 60 Vbeta and 13 Jbeta primers. Sequencing was performed with immunoSEQ multiplex PCR; in TCRdb, only in-frame clones are kept and a portion is missing. Among some 200,000 clones listed, roughly 12% were seen once. There are 18 residues in the CDR3. Trimming removed 3 bases from V and 5 bases from J; junction bases left unmatched: 14. Germline V CDR1 and CDR2: MDHEN, SYDVKM. This chain connects TRBV28 to TRBJ1-5, with TRBD1 matching 9 bases. This sequence originates from a man between 45 and 60 years old in good health and CMV-seropositive. The sequenced material came from PBMCs. The CDR3 DNA sequence: TGTGCCAGCAGTTTCTTGGGACAGGGCAAAGAGGAGTATCAGCCCCAGCATTTT. Translating it yields CASSFLGQGKEEYQPQHF. Full variable domain (outside the CDR3, taken from reference TRBV28 and TRBJ1-5): DVKVTQSSRYLVKRTGEKVFLECVQDMDHENMFWYRQDPGLGLRLIYFSYDVKMKEKGDIPEGYSVSREKKERFSLILESASTNQTSMYLCASSFLGQGKEEYQPQHFGDGTRLSIL.